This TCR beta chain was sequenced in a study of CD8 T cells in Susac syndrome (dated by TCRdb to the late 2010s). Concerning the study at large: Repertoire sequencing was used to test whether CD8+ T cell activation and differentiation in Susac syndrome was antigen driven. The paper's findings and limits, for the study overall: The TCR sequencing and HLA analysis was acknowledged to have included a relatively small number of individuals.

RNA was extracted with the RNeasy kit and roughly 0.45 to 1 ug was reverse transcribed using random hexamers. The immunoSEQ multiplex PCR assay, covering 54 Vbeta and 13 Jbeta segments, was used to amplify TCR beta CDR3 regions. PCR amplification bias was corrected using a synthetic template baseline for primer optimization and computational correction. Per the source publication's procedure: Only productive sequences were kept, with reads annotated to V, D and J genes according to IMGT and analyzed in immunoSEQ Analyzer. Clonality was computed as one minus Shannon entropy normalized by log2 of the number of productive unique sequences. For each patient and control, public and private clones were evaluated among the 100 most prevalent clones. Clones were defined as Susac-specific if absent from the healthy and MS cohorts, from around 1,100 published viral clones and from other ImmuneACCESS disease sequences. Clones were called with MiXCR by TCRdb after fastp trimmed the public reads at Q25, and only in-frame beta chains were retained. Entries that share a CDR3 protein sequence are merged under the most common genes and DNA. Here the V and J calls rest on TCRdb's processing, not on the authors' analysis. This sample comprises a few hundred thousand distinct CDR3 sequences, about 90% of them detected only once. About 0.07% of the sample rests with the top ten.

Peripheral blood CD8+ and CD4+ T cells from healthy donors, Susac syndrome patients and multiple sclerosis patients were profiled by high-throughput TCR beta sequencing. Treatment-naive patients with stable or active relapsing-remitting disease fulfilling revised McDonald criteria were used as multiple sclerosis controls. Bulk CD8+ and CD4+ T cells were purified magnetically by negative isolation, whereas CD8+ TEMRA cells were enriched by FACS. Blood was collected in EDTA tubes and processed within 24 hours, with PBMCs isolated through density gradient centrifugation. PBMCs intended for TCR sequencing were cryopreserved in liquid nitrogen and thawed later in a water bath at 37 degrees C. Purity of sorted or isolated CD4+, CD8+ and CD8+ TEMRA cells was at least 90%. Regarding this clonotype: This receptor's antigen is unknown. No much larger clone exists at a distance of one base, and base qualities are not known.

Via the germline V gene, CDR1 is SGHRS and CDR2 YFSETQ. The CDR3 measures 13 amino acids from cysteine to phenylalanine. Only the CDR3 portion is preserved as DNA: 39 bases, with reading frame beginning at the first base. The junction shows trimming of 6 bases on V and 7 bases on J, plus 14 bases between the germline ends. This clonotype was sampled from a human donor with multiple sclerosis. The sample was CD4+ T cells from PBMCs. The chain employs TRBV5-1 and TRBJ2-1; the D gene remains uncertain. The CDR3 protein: CASKVGSRNEQFF. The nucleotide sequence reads TGCGCCAGCAAGGTAGGGTCCCGGAATGAGCAGTTCTTC.